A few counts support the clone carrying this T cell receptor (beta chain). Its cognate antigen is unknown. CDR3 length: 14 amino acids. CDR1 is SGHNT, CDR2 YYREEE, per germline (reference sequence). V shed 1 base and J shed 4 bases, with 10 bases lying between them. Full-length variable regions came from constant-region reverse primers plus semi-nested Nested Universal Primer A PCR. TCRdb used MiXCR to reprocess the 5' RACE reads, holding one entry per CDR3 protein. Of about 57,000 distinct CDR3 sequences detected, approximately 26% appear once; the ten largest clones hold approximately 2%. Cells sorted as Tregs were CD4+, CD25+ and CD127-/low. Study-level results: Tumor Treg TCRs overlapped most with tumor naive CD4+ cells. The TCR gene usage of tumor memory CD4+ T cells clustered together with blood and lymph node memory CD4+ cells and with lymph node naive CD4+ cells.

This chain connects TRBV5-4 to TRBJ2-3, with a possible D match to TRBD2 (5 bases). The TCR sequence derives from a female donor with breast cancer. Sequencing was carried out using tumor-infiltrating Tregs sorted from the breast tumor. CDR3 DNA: TGTGCCAGCAGCTTGTCCCAAGCGGCAGATACGCAGTATTTT. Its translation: CASSLSQAADTQYF. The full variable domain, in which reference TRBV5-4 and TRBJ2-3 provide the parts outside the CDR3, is ETGVTQSPTHLIKTRGQQVTLRCSSQSGHNTVSWYQQALGQGPQFIFQYYREEENGRGNFPPRFSGLQFPNYSSELNVNALELDDSALYLCASSLSQAADTQYFGPGTRLTVL.